This TCR beta chain was sequenced during a study of response to subunit inactivated influenza vaccine. TCRdb re-called the RT-PCR reads with MiXCR, one entry per CDR3 protein. The table includes more than 500,000 distinct CDR3 sequences, over 9% detected once. The sample was also linked to a second study, of T cells expressing NK-cell markers. That report adds: What made the TCR beta cDNA was 5'RACE template switching with UMIs. NKG2C+ dominant clonotype frequencies in 5 or 6 donors were roughly 1.0-7.0% of CD8+ T cells. No clear determination of HCMV specificity was made for expanded NKG2C+ T cell clones.

The input for sequencing was PBMCs from blood, taken on the day of vaccination. This receptor was obtained from a man aged 45 to 65 who received an inactivated influenza vaccine.

The DNA of the CDR3 is TGTGCCAGCAGTGAAAGGGAGGGCTCACCCCCTAGCACAGATACGCAGTATTTT. Amino acids: CASSEREGSPPSTDTQYF. The chain links TRBV2 to TRBJ2-3; TRBD2 aligns across 7 bases. Germline values: CDR1 SNHLY, CDR2 FYNNEI. J gave up 0 bases and V 2 bases, and 11 bases lay outside the gene matches. The CDR3 has 18 residues.